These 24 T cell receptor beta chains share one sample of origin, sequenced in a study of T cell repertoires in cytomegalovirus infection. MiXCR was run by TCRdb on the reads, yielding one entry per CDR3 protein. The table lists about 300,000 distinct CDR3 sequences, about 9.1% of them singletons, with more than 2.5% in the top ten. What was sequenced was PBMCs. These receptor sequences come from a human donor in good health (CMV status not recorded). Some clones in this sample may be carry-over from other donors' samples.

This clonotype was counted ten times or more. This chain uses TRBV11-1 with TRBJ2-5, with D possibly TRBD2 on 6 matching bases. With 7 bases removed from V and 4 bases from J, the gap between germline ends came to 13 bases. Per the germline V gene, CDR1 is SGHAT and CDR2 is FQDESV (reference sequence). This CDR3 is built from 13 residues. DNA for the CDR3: TGTGCCAGCACCCCGGGGAGGCGAGAGACCCAGTACTTC. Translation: CASTPGRRETQYF.

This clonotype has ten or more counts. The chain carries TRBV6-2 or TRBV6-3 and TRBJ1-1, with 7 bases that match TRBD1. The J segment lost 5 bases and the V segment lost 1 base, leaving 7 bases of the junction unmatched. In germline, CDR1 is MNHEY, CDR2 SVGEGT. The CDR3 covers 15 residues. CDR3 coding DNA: TGTGCCAGCAGTTACTGGCGGGACAGAAGTACTGAAGCTTTCTTT. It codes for CASSYWRDRSTEAFF.

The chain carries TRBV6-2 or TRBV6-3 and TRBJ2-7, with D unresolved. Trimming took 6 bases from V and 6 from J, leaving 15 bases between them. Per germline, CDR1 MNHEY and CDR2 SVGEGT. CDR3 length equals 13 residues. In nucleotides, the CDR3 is TGTGCCAGCAGGTCTAGTTCTATGGGCGAGCAGTACTTC. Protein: CASRSSSMGEQYF.

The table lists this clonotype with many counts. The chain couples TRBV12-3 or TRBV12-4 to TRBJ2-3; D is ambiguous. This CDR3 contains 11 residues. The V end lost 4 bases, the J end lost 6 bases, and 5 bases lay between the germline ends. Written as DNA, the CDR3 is TGTGCCAGCAGTTGGCGGGATACGCAGTATTTT. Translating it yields CASSWRDTQYF.

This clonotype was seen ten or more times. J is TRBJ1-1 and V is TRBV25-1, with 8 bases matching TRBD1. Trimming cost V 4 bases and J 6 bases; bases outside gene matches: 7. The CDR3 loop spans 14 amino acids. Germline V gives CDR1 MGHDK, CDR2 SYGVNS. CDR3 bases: TGTGCCAGCAGTGGGAGGACAGGGCTTTCTGAAGCTTTCTTT. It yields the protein CASSGRTGLSEAFF. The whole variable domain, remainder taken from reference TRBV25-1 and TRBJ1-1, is EADIYQTPRYLVIGTGKKITLECSQTMGHDKMYWYQQDPGMELHLIHYSYGVNSTEKGDLSSESTVSRIRTEHFPLTLESARPSHTSQYLCASSGRTGLSEAFFGQGTRLTVV.

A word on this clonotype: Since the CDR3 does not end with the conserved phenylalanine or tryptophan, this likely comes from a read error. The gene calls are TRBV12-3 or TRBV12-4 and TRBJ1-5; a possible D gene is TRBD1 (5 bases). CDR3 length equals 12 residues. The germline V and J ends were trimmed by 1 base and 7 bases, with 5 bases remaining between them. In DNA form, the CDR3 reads TGTGCCAGCAGTTTAGGGGGGCAGCCCCAGCATTTA. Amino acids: CASSLGGQPQHL.

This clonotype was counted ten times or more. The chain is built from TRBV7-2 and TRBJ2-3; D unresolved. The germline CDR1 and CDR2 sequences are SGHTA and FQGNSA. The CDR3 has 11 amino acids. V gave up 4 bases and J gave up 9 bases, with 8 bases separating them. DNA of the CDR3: TGTGCCAGCAGCTCCCAGGCGACGCAGTATTTT. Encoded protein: CASSSQATQYF.

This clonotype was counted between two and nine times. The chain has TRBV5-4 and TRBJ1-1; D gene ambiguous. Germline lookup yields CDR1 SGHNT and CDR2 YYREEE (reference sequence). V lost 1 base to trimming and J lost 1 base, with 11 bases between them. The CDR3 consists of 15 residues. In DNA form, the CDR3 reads TGTGCCAGCAGCTTGCCTCTGGGGAGGAACACTGAAGCTTTCTTT. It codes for CASSLPLGRNTEAFF.

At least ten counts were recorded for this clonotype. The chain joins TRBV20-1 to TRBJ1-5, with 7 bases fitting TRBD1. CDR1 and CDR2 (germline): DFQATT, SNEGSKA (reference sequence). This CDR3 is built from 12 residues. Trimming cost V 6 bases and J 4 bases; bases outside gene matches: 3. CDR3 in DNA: TGCAGTGCCCAGACAGGGAATCAGCCCCAGCATTTT. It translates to CSAQTGNQPQHF.

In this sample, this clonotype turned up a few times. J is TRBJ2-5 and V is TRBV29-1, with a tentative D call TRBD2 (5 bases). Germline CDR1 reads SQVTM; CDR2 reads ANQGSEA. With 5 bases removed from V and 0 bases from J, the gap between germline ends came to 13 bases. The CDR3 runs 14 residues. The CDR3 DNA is TGCAGCGTTCCGGGATACCAGTACCAAGAGACCCAGTACTTC. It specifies CSVPGYQYQETQYF.

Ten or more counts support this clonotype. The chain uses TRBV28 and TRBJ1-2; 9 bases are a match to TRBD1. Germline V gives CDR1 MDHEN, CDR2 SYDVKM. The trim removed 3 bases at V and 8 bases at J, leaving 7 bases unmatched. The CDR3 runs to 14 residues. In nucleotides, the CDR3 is TGTGCCAGCAGTTTGACAGGGGGACGGGAAGGCTACACCTTC. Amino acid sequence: CASSLTGGREGYTF.

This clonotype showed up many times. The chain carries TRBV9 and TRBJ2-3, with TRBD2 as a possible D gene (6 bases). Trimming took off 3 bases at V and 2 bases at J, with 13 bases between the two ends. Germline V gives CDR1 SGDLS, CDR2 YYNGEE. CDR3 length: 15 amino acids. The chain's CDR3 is CASSARGGDTDTQYF. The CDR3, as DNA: TGTGCCAGCAGCGCCCGAGGAGGGGACACAGATACGCAGTATTTT.

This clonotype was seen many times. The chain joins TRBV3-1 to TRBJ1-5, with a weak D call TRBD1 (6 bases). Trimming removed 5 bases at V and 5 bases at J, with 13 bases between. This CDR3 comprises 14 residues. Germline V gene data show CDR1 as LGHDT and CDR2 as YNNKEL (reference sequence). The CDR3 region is CASSSGTKDQPQHF. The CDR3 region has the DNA TGTGCCAGCAGCTCCGGGACAAAAGATCAGCCCCAGCATTTT.

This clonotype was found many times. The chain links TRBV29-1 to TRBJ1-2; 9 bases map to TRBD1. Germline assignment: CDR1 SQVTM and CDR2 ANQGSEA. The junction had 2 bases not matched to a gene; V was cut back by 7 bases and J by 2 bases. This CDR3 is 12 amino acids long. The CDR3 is CSAGQGNYGYTF. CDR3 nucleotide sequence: TGCAGCGCCGGACAGGGGAACTATGGCTACACCTTC.

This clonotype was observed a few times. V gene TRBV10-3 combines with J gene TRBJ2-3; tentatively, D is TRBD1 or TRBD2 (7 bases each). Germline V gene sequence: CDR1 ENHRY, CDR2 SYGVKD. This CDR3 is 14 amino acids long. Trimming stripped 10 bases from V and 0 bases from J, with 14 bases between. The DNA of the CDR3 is TGTGCCACCCAGGGGGGGGTCAGCACAGATACGCAGTATTTT. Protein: CATQGGVSTDTQYF.

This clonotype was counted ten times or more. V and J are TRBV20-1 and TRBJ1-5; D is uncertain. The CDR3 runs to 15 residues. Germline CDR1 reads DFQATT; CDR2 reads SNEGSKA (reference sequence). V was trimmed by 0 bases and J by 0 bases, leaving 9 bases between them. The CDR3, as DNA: TGCAGTGCTAGAGATTGGCGGAATAGCAATCAGCCCCAGCATTTT. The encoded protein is CSARDWRNSNQPQHF.

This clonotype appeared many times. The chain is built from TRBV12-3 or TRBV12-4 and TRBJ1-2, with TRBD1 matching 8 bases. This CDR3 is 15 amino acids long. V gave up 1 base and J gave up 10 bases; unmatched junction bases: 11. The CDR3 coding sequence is TGTGCCAGCAGTTTAGGGACAGGGAAACCTACCTACTACACCTTC. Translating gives CASSLGTGKPTYYTF.

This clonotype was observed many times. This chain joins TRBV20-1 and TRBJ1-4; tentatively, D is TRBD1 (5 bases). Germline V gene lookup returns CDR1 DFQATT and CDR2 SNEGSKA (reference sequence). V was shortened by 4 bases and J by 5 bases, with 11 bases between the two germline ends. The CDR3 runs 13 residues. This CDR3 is CSAMRAGNEKLFF. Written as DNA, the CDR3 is TGCAGTGCTATGAGGGCAGGGAATGAAAAACTGTTTTTT.

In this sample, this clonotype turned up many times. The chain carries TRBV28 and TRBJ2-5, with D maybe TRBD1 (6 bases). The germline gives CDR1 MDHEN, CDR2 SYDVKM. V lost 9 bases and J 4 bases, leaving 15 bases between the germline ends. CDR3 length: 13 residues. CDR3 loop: CASLGASPETQYF. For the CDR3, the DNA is TGTGCCAGTCTGGGGGCCAGCCCAGAGACCCAGTACTTC.

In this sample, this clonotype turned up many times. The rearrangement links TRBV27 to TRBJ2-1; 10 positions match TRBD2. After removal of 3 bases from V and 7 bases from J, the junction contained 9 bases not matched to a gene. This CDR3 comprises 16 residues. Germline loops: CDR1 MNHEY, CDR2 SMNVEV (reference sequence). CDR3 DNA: TGTGCCAGCAGTTTCCCGGGACTAGCGAGGGCAAATGAGCAGTTCTTC. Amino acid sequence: CASSFPGLARANEQFF.

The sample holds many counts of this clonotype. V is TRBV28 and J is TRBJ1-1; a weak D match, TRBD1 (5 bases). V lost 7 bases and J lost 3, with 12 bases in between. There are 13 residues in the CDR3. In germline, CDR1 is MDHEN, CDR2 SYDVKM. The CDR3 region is CASTGTTYTEAFF. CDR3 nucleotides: TGTGCCAGCACCGGGACCACTTACACTGAAGCTTTCTTT.

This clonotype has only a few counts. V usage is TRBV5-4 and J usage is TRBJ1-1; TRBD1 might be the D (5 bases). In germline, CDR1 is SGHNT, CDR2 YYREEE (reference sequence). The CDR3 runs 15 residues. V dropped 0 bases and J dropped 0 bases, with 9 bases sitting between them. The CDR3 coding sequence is TGTGCCAGCAGCTTGGCCAAGGGGATGAACACTGAAGCTTTCTTT. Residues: CASSLAKGMNTEAFF.

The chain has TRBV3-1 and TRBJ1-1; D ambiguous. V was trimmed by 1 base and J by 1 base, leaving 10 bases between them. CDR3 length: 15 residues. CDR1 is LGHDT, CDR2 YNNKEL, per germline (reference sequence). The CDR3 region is CASSQVGGKNTEAFF. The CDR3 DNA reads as TGTGCCAGCAGCCAAGTGGGAGGGAAGAACACTGAAGCTTTCTTT.

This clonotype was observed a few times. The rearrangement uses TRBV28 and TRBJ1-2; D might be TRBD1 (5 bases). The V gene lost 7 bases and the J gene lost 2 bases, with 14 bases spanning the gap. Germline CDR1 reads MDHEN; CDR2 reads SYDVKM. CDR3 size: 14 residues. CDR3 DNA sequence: TGTGCCAGCACCCCAGGGACGTCGAACTATGGCTACACCTTC. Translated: CASTPGTSNYGYTF.